The rows below give T cell receptor beta chains drawn from one sample of a study of cytomegalovirus exposure and HLA in healthy donors. TCRdb's copy holds only in-frame clones and misses some; the assay was immunoSEQ multiplex PCR. The sample carries 150,000 to 200,000 clones, roughly 80% recorded once. Sequencing used PBMCs. Receptors were obtained from a female donor in good health and CMV-seronegative. CDR3s include the opening cysteine and the closing phenylalanine or tryptophan. The order of the fields is D gene, V gene, J gene, clone size, CDR3 DNA, CDR3 protein. D genes are given only for firm matches. Expanded clones get a size class; other rows say once, few or many, or leave the size out.

d_gene: TRBD2
v_gene: TRBV4-1
j_gene: TRBJ2-1
abundance: .
CDR3nt: TGCGCCAGCAGCCACGTCAGGACTAGCGGGACGGATGAGCAGTTCTTC
CDR3aa: CASSHVRTSGTDEQFF

d_gene: .
v_gene: TRBV5-6
j_gene: TRBJ1-2
abundance: few
CDR3nt: TGTGCCAGCAGCTTGGCCTCGGTGGGCCATGGCTACACCTTC
CDR3aa: CASSLASVGHGYTF

d_gene: TRBD1
v_gene: TRBV4-2
j_gene: TRBJ1-1
abundance: few
CDR3nt: TGTGCCAGCAGCCAAGGCTCCAGGGGGCATACTGAAGCTTTCTTT
CDR3aa: CASSQGSRGHTEAFF

d_gene: .
v_gene: TRBV11-2
j_gene: TRBJ2-1
abundance: .
CDR3nt: TGTGCCAGCGCGCAAGGACTCACCTACAATGAGCAGTTCTTC
CDR3aa: CASAQGLTYNEQFF

d_gene: TRBD1
v_gene: TRBV5-1
j_gene: TRBJ2-7
abundance: few
CDR3nt: TGCGCCAGCAGCGATCGGGACAGGGAAGACTACGAGCAGTACTTC
CDR3aa: CASSDRDREDYEQYF

d_gene: TRBD2
v_gene: TRBV5-1
j_gene: TRBJ2-2
abundance: .
CDR3nt: TGCGCCAGCAGCGGGGGCGGGTCTCAGACCGGGACTAGCGGTGCCGGGGAGCTGTTTTTT
CDR3aa: CASSGGGSQTGTSGAGELFF

d_gene: .
v_gene: TRBV30
j_gene: TRBJ1-4
abundance: .
CDR3nt: TGTGCCTGGGCGATACAGCTGAATGAAAAACTGTTTTTT
CDR3aa: CAWAIQLNEKLFF

d_gene: TRBD2
v_gene: TRBV5-1
j_gene: TRBJ2-7
abundance: .
CDR3nt: TGCGCCAGCAGCTTGAATGCGGGGGGAGGGGAGCAGTACTTC
CDR3aa: CASSLNAGGGEQYF

d_gene: .
v_gene: TRBV7-5
j_gene: TRBJ1-1
abundance: .
CDR3nt: TGTGTCAGAAGCTTAGACAGACAGGGTGAAGCTTTCTTT
CDR3aa: CVRSLDRQGEAFF

d_gene: TRBD2
v_gene: TRBV7-8
j_gene: TRBJ2-1
abundance: .
CDR3nt: TGTGCCAGCAGCCTGGGACTAGCGGGAGGAAATGAGCAGTTCTTC
CDR3aa: CASSLGLAGGNEQFF

d_gene: TRBD1
v_gene: TRBV30
j_gene: TRBJ1-1
abundance: .
CDR3nt: TGTGCCTGGAGTGTAAGACCCCCCGACAGGGTGGCTGAAGCTTTCTTT
CDR3aa: CAWSVRPPDRVAEAFF

d_gene: TRBD1
v_gene: TRBV19
j_gene: TRBJ1-2
abundance: .
CDR3nt: TGTGCCAGCAGAACAGGGGTCGGCGGCTACACCTTC
CDR3aa: CASRTGVGGYTF

d_gene: TRBD1
v_gene: TRBV5-1
j_gene: TRBJ2-2
abundance: few
CDR3nt: TGCGCCACTTCAGGGGGCTTCGAAACCGGGGAGCTGTTTTTT
CDR3aa: CATSGGFETGELFF

d_gene: .
v_gene: TRBV2
j_gene: TRBJ1-1
abundance: .
CDR3nt: TGTGCCAGCATTCAGGCCCCGAGAACTGAAGCTTTCTTT
CDR3aa: CASIQAPRTEAFF

d_gene: .
v_gene: TRBV28
j_gene: TRBJ1-5
abundance: .
CDR3nt: TGTGCCAGCAGTTTAAGAACGACAGGCGGGTATAGCAATCAGCCCCAGCATTTT
CDR3aa: CASSLRTTGGYSNQPQHF

d_gene: TRBD1
v_gene: TRBV29-1
j_gene: TRBJ2-5
abundance: .
CDR3nt: TGCAGCGCCCATCGGGACAGACCAGCCGGGACCCAGTACTTC
CDR3aa: CSAHRDRPAGTQYF

d_gene: .
v_gene: TRBV6-6
j_gene: TRBJ1-2
abundance: .
CDR3nt: TGTGCCAGCAACCTGAATGGTCCCGGGTATGGCTACACCTTC
CDR3aa: CASNLNGPGYGYTF

d_gene: .
v_gene: TRBV4-1
j_gene: TRBJ2-7
abundance: .
CDR3nt: TGCGCCAGCAGTCTTTGGGATGACACGGGGGAGCAGTACTTC
CDR3aa: CASSLWDDTGEQYF

d_gene: .
v_gene: TRBV27
j_gene: TRBJ1-5
abundance: .
CDR3nt: TGTGCCAGCAGTTCGGGGTGGTTGAGCAATCAGCCCCAGCATTTT
CDR3aa: CASSSGWLSNQPQHF

d_gene: .
v_gene: TRBV5-1
j_gene: TRBJ1-1
abundance: few
CDR3nt: TGCGCCAGCAGCCCCGACACCCAGAAAACTGAAGCTTTCTTT
CDR3aa: CASSPDTQKTEAFF

d_gene: .
v_gene: TRBV12-5
j_gene: TRBJ2-2
abundance: .
CDR3nt: TGTGCTAGTGGTTTGATACACGGGGAGCTGTTTTTT
CDR3aa: CASGLIHGELFF

d_gene: TRBD1
v_gene: TRBV5-4
j_gene: TRBJ1-1
abundance: .
CDR3nt: TGTGCCAGCAGCTTGGCCGTTGGACAGGGGGAAGCTTTCTTT
CDR3aa: CASSLAVGQGEAFF

d_gene: TRBD1
v_gene: TRBV19
j_gene: TRBJ1-2
abundance: .
CDR3nt: TGTGCCAGTAGTCCTCGGACAGGAGGCTATGGCTACACCTTC
CDR3aa: CASSPRTGGYGYTF

d_gene: TRBD1
v_gene: TRBV15
j_gene: TRBJ1-5
abundance: .
CDR3nt: TGTGCCACCAGCTTCGACAGGGCGCATCAGCCCCAGCATTTT
CDR3aa: CATSFDRAHQPQHF

d_gene: TRBD1
v_gene: TRBV6-5
j_gene: TRBJ2-7
abundance: few
CDR3nt: TGTGCCAGCAGGGACAGGGACCTGGGCGAGCAGTACTTC
CDR3aa: CASRDRDLGEQYF

d_gene: .
v_gene: TRBV5-1
j_gene: TRBJ2-3
abundance: .
CDR3nt: TGCGCCAGCCGGGACACTTACACAGATACGCAGTATTTT
CDR3aa: CASRDTYTDTQYF

d_gene: TRBD2
v_gene: TRBV2
j_gene: TRBJ2-5
abundance: few
CDR3nt: TGTGCCAGCAGTGGATCAAAGGCTAGCGGGAGAGGTACAGAAGAGACCCAGTACTTC
CDR3aa: CASSGSKASGRGTEETQYF

d_gene: TRBD2
v_gene: TRBV5-1
j_gene: TRBJ2-7
abundance: .
CDR3nt: TGCGCCAGCATCGGGAGTCCTGCGGGAGGAGAGCAGTACTTC
CDR3aa: CASIGSPAGGEQYF

d_gene: TRBD1
v_gene: TRBV19
j_gene: TRBJ1-2
abundance: .
CDR3nt: TGTGCCAGTAGTTTGCGGACAGGACCCTTGAGGGGCTACACCTTC
CDR3aa: CASSLRTGPLRGYTF

d_gene: .
v_gene: TRBV30
j_gene: TRBJ1-2
abundance: .
CDR3nt: TGTGCCTGGATCCAGATTCCTAACTATGGCTACACCTTC
CDR3aa: CAWIQIPNYGYTF

d_gene: TRBD2
v_gene: TRBV13
j_gene: TRBJ2-1
abundance: .
CDR3nt: TGTGCCAGCAGCCTCGGGACTAGCGGGAGCTCCTACAATGAGCAGTTCTTC
CDR3aa: CASSLGTSGSSYNEQFF

d_gene: .
v_gene: TRBV12-2
j_gene: TRBJ2-7
abundance: .
CDR3nt: TGTGCAAGTCGCTTAGCTACACGGACAGGGGCAGTGACACACTCCTACGAGCAGTACTTC
CDR3aa: CASRLATRTGAVTHSYEQYF

d_gene: TRBD1
v_gene: TRBV29-1
j_gene: TRBJ2-7
abundance: few
CDR3nt: TGCAGCGCTTCCGGGACAGGGCCCTACGAGCAGTACTTC
CDR3aa: CSASGTGPYEQYF

d_gene: .
v_gene: TRBV4-1
j_gene: TRBJ1-2
abundance: .
CDR3nt: TGCGCCAGCAGCCTCGGGGAGGGAACCTATGGCTACACCTTC
CDR3aa: CASSLGEGTYGYTF

d_gene: TRBD2
v_gene: TRBV5-1
j_gene: TRBJ2-7
abundance: few
CDR3nt: TGCGCCAGCAGCTTGGCCGGGGGGGCAGGGGCCCCCTACGAGCAGTACTTC
CDR3aa: CASSLAGGAGAPYEQYF

d_gene: .
v_gene: TRBV19
j_gene: TRBJ1-1
abundance: .
CDR3nt: TGTGCCAGTAGACCGACAGAGCCGAACACTGAAGCTTTCTTT
CDR3aa: CASRPTEPNTEAFF

d_gene: .
v_gene: TRBV30
j_gene: TRBJ1-4
abundance: few
CDR3nt: TGTGCCTGGAGTGGCAGGGTTAATGAAAAACTGTTTTTT
CDR3aa: CAWSGRVNEKLFF

d_gene: TRBD1
v_gene: TRBV9
j_gene: TRBJ2-7
abundance: .
CDR3nt: TGTGCCAGCAGCGTAACGGGACAGCAGTACGAGCAGTACTTC
CDR3aa: CASSVTGQQYEQYF

d_gene: .
v_gene: TRBV5-1
j_gene: TRBJ1-1
abundance: .
CDR3nt: TGCGCCAGCAGCTTGGACCAGCGGAACACTGAAGCTTTCTTT
CDR3aa: CASSLDQRNTEAFF

d_gene: TRBD1
v_gene: TRBV30
j_gene: TRBJ2-7
abundance: .
CDR3nt: TGTGCCTGGAGTAGGGACAGTCGCTCCTACGAGCAGTACTTC
CDR3aa: CAWSRDSRSYEQYF

d_gene: .
v_gene: TRBV5-6
j_gene: TRBJ2-3
abundance: once
CDR3nt: TGTGCCAGCAGCTTGGTAACAGATACGCAGTATTTT
CDR3aa: CASSLVTDTQYF

d_gene: TRBD2
v_gene: TRBV7-8
j_gene: TRBJ2-2
abundance: few
CDR3nt: TGTGCCAGCACCGTTAGCGGGGCGAACACCGGGGAGCTGTTTTTT
CDR3aa: CASTVSGANTGELFF

d_gene: TRBD2
v_gene: TRBV20-1
j_gene: TRBJ2-5
abundance: few
CDR3nt: TGCAGTGCTAGGGGGGGGGAGACCCAGTACTTC
CDR3aa: CSARGGETQYF

d_gene: .
v_gene: TRBV27
j_gene: TRBJ1-1
abundance: .
CDR3nt: TGTGCCAGCAGTTGGGGGGAGAACACTGAAGCTTTCTTT
CDR3aa: CASSWGENTEAFF

d_gene: .
v_gene: TRBV7-9
j_gene: TRBJ2-1
abundance: .
CDR3nt: TGTGCCAGCAGCTTCAGTCCAGAGCAGTTCTTC
CDR3aa: CASSFSPEQFF

d_gene: TRBD1
v_gene: TRBV30
j_gene: TRBJ1-3
abundance: .
CDR3nt: TGTGCCTGGGGACGTACAGGGGCTGGCTCTGGAAACACCATATATTTT
CDR3aa: CAWGRTGAGSGNTIYF

d_gene: .
v_gene: TRBV2
j_gene: TRBJ1-2
abundance: .
CDR3nt: TGTGCCAGCAGTGGGAGACAGAACTATGGCTACACCTTC
CDR3aa: CASSGRQNYGYTF